Sequencing of this T cell receptor beta chain was carried out in a study of T cell changes during pregnancy in multiple sclerosis. The table came from immunoSEQ multiplex PCR; TCRdb's copy has only in-frame clones and leaves some out. The table has tens of thousands of clones, about nine tenths seen once. With 5 bases clipped from V and 5 bases from J, the junction kept 8 bases outside the gene matches. The CDR3 has 14 residues. Germline-derived CDR1 and CDR2 are ENHRY and SYGVKD. The sample here was peripheral blood, taken in the third trimester of pregnancy. The TCR was taken from a female donor with multiple sclerosis, enrolled in a pregnancy study. V is TRBV10-3 and J is TRBJ2-7; the match to TRBD1 covers 8 bases. The CDR3 nucleotides read TGTGCCATCAGTCGGGACAGGAGGGACCACGAGCAGTACTTC. Translated: CAISRDRRDHEQYF.